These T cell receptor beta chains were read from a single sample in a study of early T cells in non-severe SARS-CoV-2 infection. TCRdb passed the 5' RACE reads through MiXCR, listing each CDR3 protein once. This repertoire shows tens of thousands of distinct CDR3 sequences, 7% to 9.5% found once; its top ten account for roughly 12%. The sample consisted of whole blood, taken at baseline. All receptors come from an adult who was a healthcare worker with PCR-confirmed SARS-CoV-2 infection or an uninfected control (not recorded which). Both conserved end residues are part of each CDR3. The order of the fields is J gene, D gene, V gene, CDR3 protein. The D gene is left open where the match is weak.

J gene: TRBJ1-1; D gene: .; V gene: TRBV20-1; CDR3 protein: CSASEAGHILAAFF
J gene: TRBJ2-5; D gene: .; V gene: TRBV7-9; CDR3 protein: CASSQGTVQETQYF
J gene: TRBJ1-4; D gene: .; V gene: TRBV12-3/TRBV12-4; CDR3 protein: CASSRRGSNEKLFF
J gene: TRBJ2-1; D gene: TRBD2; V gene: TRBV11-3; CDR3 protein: CASSQRLAGGEQFF
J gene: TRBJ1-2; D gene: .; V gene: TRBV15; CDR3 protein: CATSRGVGVYGYTF
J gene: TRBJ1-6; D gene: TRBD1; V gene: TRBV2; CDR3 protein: CASRPGQGRSPLHF
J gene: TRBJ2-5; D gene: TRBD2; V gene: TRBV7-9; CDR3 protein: CASSLGTSGIPGKQETQYF
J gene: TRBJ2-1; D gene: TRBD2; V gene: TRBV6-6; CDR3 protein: CASSPRGGIYNEQFF
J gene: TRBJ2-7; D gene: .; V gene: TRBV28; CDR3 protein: CASSRTQGSYEQYF
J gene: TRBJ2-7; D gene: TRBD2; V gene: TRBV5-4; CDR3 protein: CASSLARTSGAAHEQYF
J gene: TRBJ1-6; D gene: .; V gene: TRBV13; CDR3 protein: CASSLAAGALANSPLHF
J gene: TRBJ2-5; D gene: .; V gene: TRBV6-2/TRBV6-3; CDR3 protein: CASSPPTDLETQYF
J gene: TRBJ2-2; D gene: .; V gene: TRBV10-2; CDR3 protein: CASRRDGIGELFF
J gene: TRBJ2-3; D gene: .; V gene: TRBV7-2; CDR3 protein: CASSFGHTDTQYF
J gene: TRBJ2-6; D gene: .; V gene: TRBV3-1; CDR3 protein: CASSQPAGSGANVLTF
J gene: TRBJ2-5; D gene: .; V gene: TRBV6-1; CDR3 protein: CASSRTGFRSPQETQYF
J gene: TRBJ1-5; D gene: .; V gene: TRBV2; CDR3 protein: CASSLGGNSNQPQHF
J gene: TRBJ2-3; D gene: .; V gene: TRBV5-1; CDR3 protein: CASSLRPSTDTQYF
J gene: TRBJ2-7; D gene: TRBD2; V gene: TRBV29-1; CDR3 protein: CSVDAGGLAGASEQYF
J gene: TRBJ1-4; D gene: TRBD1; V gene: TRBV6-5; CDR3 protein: CASSFQGAGEKLFF
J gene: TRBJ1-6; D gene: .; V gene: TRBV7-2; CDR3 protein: CASSLDRYWADNNSPLHF
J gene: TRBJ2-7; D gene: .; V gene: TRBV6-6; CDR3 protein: CASRKLHAYEQYF
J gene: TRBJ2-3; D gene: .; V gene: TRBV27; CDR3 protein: CASSLRHPSTDTQYF
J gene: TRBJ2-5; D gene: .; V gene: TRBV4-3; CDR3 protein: CASSQDMQGETQYF
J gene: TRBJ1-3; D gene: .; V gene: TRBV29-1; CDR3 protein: CSVENPGNTIYF
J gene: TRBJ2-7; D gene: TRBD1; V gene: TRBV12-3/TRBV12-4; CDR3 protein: CASSILPGQQNF
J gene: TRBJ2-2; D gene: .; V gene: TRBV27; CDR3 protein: CASSLSLANTGELFF
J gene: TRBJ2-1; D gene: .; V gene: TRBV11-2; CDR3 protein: CASSLILRGSYNEQFF
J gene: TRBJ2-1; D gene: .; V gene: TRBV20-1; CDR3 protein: CSASVHEQFF
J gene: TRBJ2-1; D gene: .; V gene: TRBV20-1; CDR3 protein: CSAPRRGLWDEQFF
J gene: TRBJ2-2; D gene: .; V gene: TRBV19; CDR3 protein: CASSFSGNTGELFF
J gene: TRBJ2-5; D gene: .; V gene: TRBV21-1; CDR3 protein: CASSKVNRVQETQYF
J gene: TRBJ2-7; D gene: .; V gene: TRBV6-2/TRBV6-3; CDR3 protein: CASEGNSYEQYF
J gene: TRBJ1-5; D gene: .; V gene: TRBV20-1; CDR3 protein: CSANTPGSNQPQHF
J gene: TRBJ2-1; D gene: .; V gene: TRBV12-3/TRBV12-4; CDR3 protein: CASRPNGAEQFF
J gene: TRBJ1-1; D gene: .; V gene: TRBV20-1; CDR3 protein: CSAIPDRNTEAFF
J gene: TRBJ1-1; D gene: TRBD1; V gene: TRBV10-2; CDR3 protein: CASSDLDRGTEAFF
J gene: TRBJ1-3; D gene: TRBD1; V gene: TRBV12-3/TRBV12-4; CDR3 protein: CASSLVSGGGVNTIYF
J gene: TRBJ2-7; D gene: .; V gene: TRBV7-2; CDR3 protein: CASSLGYGGSYEQYF
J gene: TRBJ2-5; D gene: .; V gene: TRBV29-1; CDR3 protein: CSVEAPGIWGETQYF
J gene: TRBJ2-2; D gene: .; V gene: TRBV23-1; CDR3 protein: CASSPIRDILNTGELFF
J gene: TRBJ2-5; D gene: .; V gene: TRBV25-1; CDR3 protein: CASSGDRVGETQYF
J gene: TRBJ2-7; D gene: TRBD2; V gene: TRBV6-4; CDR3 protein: CASKFSGRGYEQYF
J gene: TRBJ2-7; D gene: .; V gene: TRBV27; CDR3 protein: CASSEDSPYEQYF
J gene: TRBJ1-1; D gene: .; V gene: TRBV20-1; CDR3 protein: CSARRGSRGNTEAFF
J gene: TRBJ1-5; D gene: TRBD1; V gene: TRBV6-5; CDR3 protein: CASSRARGTNQPQHF
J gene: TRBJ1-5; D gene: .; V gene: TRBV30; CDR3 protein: CAWSRDSNQPQHF
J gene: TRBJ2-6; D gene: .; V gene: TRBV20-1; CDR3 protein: CSARRHSGANVLTF
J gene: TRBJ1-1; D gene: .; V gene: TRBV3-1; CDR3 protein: CASSPGWTEAFF
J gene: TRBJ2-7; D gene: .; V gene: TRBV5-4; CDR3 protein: CASSWGTGAYEQYF
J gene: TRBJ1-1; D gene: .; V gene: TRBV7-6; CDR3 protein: CASSSSRLNTEAFF
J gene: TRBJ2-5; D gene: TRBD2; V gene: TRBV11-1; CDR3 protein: CASRPMGLAGETQYF
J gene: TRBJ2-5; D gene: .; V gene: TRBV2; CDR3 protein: CASIGWETQYF
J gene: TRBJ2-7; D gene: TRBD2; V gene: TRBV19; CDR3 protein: CASSIAGMGLAVSYEQYF
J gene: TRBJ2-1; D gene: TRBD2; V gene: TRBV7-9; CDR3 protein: CASSPLAGGTDSYNEQFF
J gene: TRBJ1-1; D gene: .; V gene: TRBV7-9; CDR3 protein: CASSWGDTEAFF
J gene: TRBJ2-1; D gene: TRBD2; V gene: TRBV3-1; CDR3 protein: CASSQESGTSSYNEQFF
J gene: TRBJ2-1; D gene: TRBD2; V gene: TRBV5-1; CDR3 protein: CASSLLLSSGRNEQFF